This T cell receptor beta chain originates from a study of blood T cells in healthy people across ages. Sample-barcoded 5' priming and a J-beta primer mix drove a second PCR of roughly 7 to 11 cycles. Each CDR3 protein gets one entry after TCRdb re-called the 5' RACE reads with MiXCR. The sample records hundreds of thousands of distinct CDR3 sequences, approximately 21% being singletons. Every participating donor contributed around 9.5 milliliters of peripheral blood through a draw. Sequencing used blood. The receptor was isolated from a man between 65 and 80 years old in good health.

The chain's CDR3 is CSAPDQNTGKLFF. CDR3 nucleotides: TGCAGTGCTCCGGACCAGAACACTGGAAAACTGTTTTTT. V is TRBV20-1 and J is TRBJ1-4; D gene uncertain. The CDR3 consists of 13 residues. The V end was cut by 5 bases, the J end by 10 bases, with 17 bases between. Looked up from germline, CDR1 is DFQATT and CDR2 is SNEGSKA (reference sequence).